A selection of T cell receptor beta chains follows, all from one sample in a study of cytomegalovirus exposure and HLA in healthy donors. The method was immunoSEQ multiplex PCR; TCRdb's version includes in-frame clones alone and lacks a portion of them. The table lists 250,000 or so clones, about nine tenths of them singletons, with around 1.7% in the top ten. Sequencing was performed on PBMCs. Receptors were obtained from a girl aged 2-10 years in good health and CMV-seronegative. The CDR3 runs from the conserved cysteine through the conserved F or W. D genes are given only for firm matches. A row's size may be missing; if present it is once, few, many or a size class.

J gene,V gene,clone size,D gene,CDR3 length,CDR3 protein,CDR3 DNA
TRBJ2-1,TRBV5-1,NA,TRBD2,15,CASSFRELAGGEQFF,TGCGCCAGCAGCTTCAGGGAACTAGCGGGAGGAGAGCAGTTCTTC
TRBJ2-7,TRBV30,NA,NA,13,CAWSDQDSYEQYF,TGTGCCTGGAGTGATCAGGATTCCTACGAGCAGTACTTC
TRBJ2-3,TRBV7-3,NA,TRBD1,16,CASSRRQGAEPDTQYF,TGTGCCAGCAGCCGCCGACAGGGGGCAGAACCAGATACGCAGTATTTT
TRBJ2-1,TRBV28,NA,TRBD2,15,CASSPSGVSYNEQFF,TGTGCCAGCAGCCCGAGCGGGGTTTCCTACAATGAGCAGTTCTTC
TRBJ2-5,TRBV6-6,once,NA,13,CASSDGPRETQYF,TGTGCCAGCAGCGATGGGCCCCGGGAGACCCAGTACTTC
TRBJ1-6,TRBV21-1,NA,NA,19,CASTQRSQHLTIWNSPLHF,TGTGCCAGCACCCAGAGGTCCCAACACCTCACGATCTGGAATTCACCCCTCCACTTT
TRBJ1-2,TRBV18,NA,NA,13,CASSPGGARGYTF,TGTGCCAGCTCACCGGGGGGGGCGCGTGGCTACACCTTC
TRBJ2-2,TRBV11-2,NA,TRBD2,17,CASSLVLAGQNTGELFF,TGTGCCAGCAGCTTAGTTCTAGCGGGACAGAACACCGGGGAGCTGTTTTTT
TRBJ2-7,TRBV2,NA,NA,15,CASSDPATTSYEQYF,TGTGCCAGCAGTGATCCGGCCACTACATCCTACGAGCAGTACTTC
TRBJ2-5,TRBV30,NA,TRBD1,12,CAWTRDSETQYF,TGTGCCTGGACCCGGGACAGCGAGACCCAGTACTTC
TRBJ1-1,TRBV6-1,NA,NA,13,CASSPNQNTEAFF,TGTGCCAGCAGTCCTAATCAGAACACTGAAGCTTTCTTT
TRBJ2-2,TRBV6-5,NA,TRBD2,15,CASSPGTMNTGELFF,TGTGCCAGCAGTCCCGGGACTATGAACACCGGGGAGCTGTTTTTT
TRBJ1-3,TRBV15,NA,NA,18,CATSQSAGPGSSGNTIYF,TGTGCCACCAGTCAGAGTGCGGGGCCAGGGAGCTCTGGAAACACCATATATTTT
TRBJ2-3,TRBV11-2,once,NA,15,CASSLAGNEADTQYF,TGTGCCAGCAGCTTAGCGGGGAATGAGGCAGATACGCAGTATTTT
TRBJ1-2,TRBV6-1,NA,NA,14,CASSVVGPEGGYTF,TGTGCCAGCAGTGTAGTCGGCCCGGAGGGTGGCTACACCTTC
TRBJ2-1,TRBV11-3,NA,TRBD2,15,CASSSVGGGVGEQFF,TGTGCCAGCAGCTCGGTTGGGGGAGGGGTTGGTGAGCAGTTCTTC
TRBJ2-7,TRBV5-4,NA,TRBD2,14,CATSNSGSVYEQYF,TGTGCCACCAGCAACAGCGGGAGTGTTTACGAGCAGTACTTC
TRBJ2-5,TRBV4-2,NA,TRBD2,19,CASSQLEGLAGGSPETQYF,TGTGCCAGCAGCCAACTTGAAGGACTAGCGGGGGGCTCTCCGGAGACCCAGTACTTC
TRBJ2-1,TRBV6-5,once,TRBD2,16,CASSYSSSGGTFEQFF,TGTGCCAGCAGTTACTCGTCTAGCGGGGGGACCTTCGAGCAGTTCTTC
TRBJ2-7,TRBV7-2,NA,TRBD1,15,CASSPFSGQGYEQYF,TGTGCCAGCAGCCCGTTTTCTGGACAGGGCTACGAGCAGTACTTC
TRBJ1-1,TRBV6-5,few,NA,13,CASSYSKGAAAFF,TGTGCCAGCAGTTACTCTAAAGGGGCGGCAGCTTTCTTT
TRBJ1-6,TRBV6-5,once,NA,16,CASSSPTTGLNSPLHF,TGTGCCAGCAGTTCCCCCACGACAGGACTTAATTCACCCCTCCACTTT